The 26 T cell receptor beta chains below were found in one sample sequenced in a study of graft-versus-host responses after intestinal transplantation. Sequencing used immunoSEQ multiplex PCR; TCRdb keeps in-frame clones, though not all of them. This repertoire shows fewer than 15,000 clones, approximately 82% found once; its top ten account for about half. Here the sequenced sample was PBMCs, taken about 130 days after transplant. The source is a human patient who received an intestinal transplant, so some T cells may come from the graft donor.

The gene calls are TRBV29-1 and TRBJ1-2; no reliable D call. The CDR3 runs 13 residues. From germline, CDR1 is SQVTM and CDR2 ANQGSEA. V lost 0 bases and J 8 bases, leaving 13 bases between the germline ends. The DNA for the CDR3 is TGCAGCGTTGAAGAGAGGACGGTGCTAGGCTACACCTTC. Protein sequence: CSVEERTVLGYTF.

The gene calls are TRBV11-2 and TRBJ2-5; a possible D gene is TRBD1 (5 bases). The CDR3 has 14 residues. V gave up 5 bases and J gave up 5 bases, with 15 bases separating them. Looked up from germline, CDR1 is SGHAT and CDR2 is FQNNGV. The chain's CDR3 is CASSRIETVETQYF. The DNA of the CDR3 is TGTGCCAGCAGCCGCATTGAGACAGTTGAGACCCAGTACTTC.

This clone was observed a few times. The chain employs TRBV27 and TRBJ2-2; 8 nucleotides match TRBD1. V lost 6 bases to trimming and J lost 5 bases; unmatched junction nucleotides: 8. The CDR3 runs to 15 residues. Germline V CDR1 and CDR2: MNHEY, SMNVEV (reference sequence). CDR3 sequence reads: CASSLGQGRTGELFF. The CDR3 bases are TGTGCCAGCAGCCTTGGACAGGGAAGAACCGGGGAGCTGTTTTTT.

This chain uses TRBV7-9 with TRBJ2-5, with D unresolved. The CDR3 is made up of 19 amino acids. Looked up from germline, CDR1 is SEHNR and CDR2 is FQNEAQ (reference sequence). With 1 base removed from V and 5 bases from J, the gap between germline ends came to 26 bases. The CDR3 loop is CASSLEPFASDVMWETQYF. The CDR3 DNA reads TGTGCCAGCAGCTTAGAACCTTTCGCGTCGGACGTCATGTGGGAGACCCAGTACTTC.

Points on this clone: Other DNA variants within this sample encode the same CDR3. The chain has TRBV29-1 and TRBJ1-2, with D unresolved. The germline V gene encodes CDR1 SQVTM and CDR2 ANQGSEA. This CDR3 has 11 residues. V dropped 2 bases and J dropped 2 bases, with 3 bases sitting between them. CDR3 sequence (DNA): TGCAGCGTTGAACTAAACTATGGCTACACCTTC. This translates into CSVELNYGYTF.

This rearrangement joins TRBV9 to TRBJ2-1; 12 nucleotides agree with TRBD2. Germline lookup yields CDR1 SGDLS and CDR2 YYNGEE. Trimming at V came to 0 bases and at J to 5 bases, leaving 6 bases not matched to a gene. This CDR3 contains 17 residues. The CDR3 DNA follows: TGTGCCAGCAGCGTAGGGGGAGGGACTAGCGGGCACAATGAGCAGTTCTTC. Translation gives CASSVGGGTSGHNEQFF.

This chain joins TRBV9 and TRBJ2-7, with TRBD2 identical over 8 bases. The CDR3 sequence is 15 residues long. The ends lost 4 bases at V and 7 bases at J; junction bases unmatched: 13. Germline loops: CDR1 SGDLS, CDR2 YYNGEE. CDR3 amino acids: CASSPGGRPSFEQYF. CDR3 nucleotide sequence: TGTGCCAGCAGCCCCGGCGGGAGGCCCTCTTTTGAGCAGTACTTC. The variable domain in full, completed from reference TRBV9 and TRBJ2-7, reads DSGVTQTPKHLITATGQRVTLRCSPRSGDLSVYWYQQSLDQGLQFLIQYYNGEERAKGNILERFSAQQFPDLHSELNLSSLELGDSALYFCASSPGGRPSFEQYFGPGTRLTVT.

The J gene is TRBJ1-4, the V gene TRBV9, with a weak D call TRBD1 (5 bases). The CDR3 has 15 residues. V lost 0 bases and J 8 bases, leaving 14 bases between the germline ends. Germline CDR1 is SGDLS and CDR2 is YYNGEE. In DNA form, the CDR3 reads TGTGCCAGCAGCGTAGGCGGGGCGGGGGAAGAAAAACTGTTTTTT. It translates to CASSVGGAGEEKLFF.

This sequence joins TRBV9 and TRBJ2-1; a possible D gene is TRBD1 (6 bases). V was pared by 4 bases and J by 6 bases, with 20 bases between. Germline lookup yields CDR1 SGDLS and CDR2 YYNGEE. This CDR3 is 16 amino acids long. CDR3 protein: CASSLAAGASPNEQFF. CDR3 sequence (DNA): TGTGCCAGCAGCCTCGCGGCAGGGGCCAGCCCCAATGAGCAGTTCTTC.

The rearrangement joins TRBV27 to TRBJ2-7; 12 nucleotides match TRBD2. The CDR3 sequence is 15 residues long. Germline assignment: CDR1 MNHEY and CDR2 SMNVEV (reference sequence). V was pared by 4 bases and J by 2 bases, with 3 bases of the junction left unmatched. In nucleotides, the CDR3 is TGTGCCAGCAGTTCGACTAGCGGGGGCCCCTACGAGCAGTACTTC. Protein product: CASSSTSGGPYEQYF.

The DNA of the CDR3 is TGCGCCAGCAGCCAAGAACCGGTGTCTCTAATAAGCTCTGGAAACACCATATATTTT. It translates to CASSQEPVSLISSGNTIYF. V is TRBV4-1 and J is TRBJ1-3; D ambiguous. Trimming stripped 0 bases from V and 0 bases from J, with 18 bases between. The CDR3 extends over 19 amino acids. Looked up from germline, CDR1 is MGHRA and CDR2 is YSYEKL.

In this sample, this clone turned up once. The chain combines TRBV18 with TRBJ2-2; weak D call: TRBD1 (6 bases). In germline, CDR1 is KGHSH, CDR2 LQKENI. The V end lost 6 bases, the J end lost 3 bases, and 14 bases lay between the germline ends. The CDR3 totals 15 residues. The CDR3 region has the DNA TGTGCCAGCTCCCCCAGGGGAGCGGACACCGGGGAGCTGTTTTTT. Its translation is CASSPRGADTGELFF.

This rearrangement joins TRBV27 to TRBJ2-1; TRBD1 might be the D (6 bases). With 6 bases removed from V and 6 bases from J, the gap between germline ends came to 18 bases. This CDR3 contains 15 residues. Germline-derived CDR1 and CDR2 are MNHEY and SMNVEV (reference sequence). DNA of the CDR3: TGTGCCAGCAGACAAACAGGGTTCGGAGGCAATGAGCAGTTCTTC. This gives the protein CASRQTGFGGNEQFF.

The sample holds a few counts of this clone. The V gene is TRBV5-4, the J gene TRBJ2-1; 9 nucleotides line up with TRBD2. The CDR3 has 17 residues. The V gene end was trimmed by 1 base and the J gene end by 2 bases; junction bases not matched to a gene: 7. Germline CDR1 and CDR2: SGHNT and YYREEE (reference sequence). The CDR3 DNA reads as TGTGCCAGCAGCTTGTATCGGCTAGCGGGAACCTACAATGAGCAGTTCTTC. It specifies CASSLYRLAGTYNEQFF. The full variable domain, in which reference TRBV5-4 and TRBJ2-1 provide the parts outside the CDR3, is ETGVTQSPTHLIKTRGQQVTLRCSSQSGHNTVSWYQQALGQGPQFIFQYYREEENGRGNFPPRFSGLQFPNYSSELNVNALELDDSALYLCASSLYRLAGTYNEQFFGPGTRLTVL.

The V and J genes are TRBV6-5 and TRBJ1-5; D perhaps matches TRBD1 (5 bases). Germline assignment: CDR1 MNHEY and CDR2 SVGAGI. There are 14 residues in the CDR3. V lost 7 bases and J lost 4, with 14 bases in between. The CDR3 protein is CASMVRQLNQPQHF. The CDR3 nucleotides are TGTGCCAGCATGGTTCGACAGCTTAATCAGCCCCAGCATTTT.

The chain combines TRBV28 with TRBJ2-1, with D perhaps matching TRBD2 (5 bases). Trimming removed 4 bases from V and 13 bases from J, with 11 bases in between. The CDR3 loop spans 11 amino acids. Germline lookup yields CDR1 MDHEN and CDR2 SYDVKM. In nucleotides, the CDR3 is TGTGCCAGCAGTTCCGTCGAGGGACAGTTCTTC. This codes for CASSSVEGQFF.

The gene calls are TRBV5-8 and TRBJ2-7, with a possible D match to TRBD1 (5 bases). V gave up 0 bases and J gave up 4 bases, with 8 bases separating them. The CDR3 is 13 residues long. Germline V lookup: CDR1 SGHTS, CDR2 YDEGEE. The CDR3 coding sequence is TGTGCCAGCAGCTTGGGGGGCCCTTACGAGCAGTACTTC. The encoded protein is CASSLGGPYEQYF.

This clone is medium-sized within its sample. Other DNA sequences within the sample encode an identical CDR3. The chain has TRBV19 and TRBJ2-5, with D possibly being TRBD1 or TRBD2 (6 bases each). This CDR3 contains 12 residues. CDR1 is LNHDA and CDR2 is SQIVND in the germline V gene (reference sequence). Trimming shortened V by 5 bases and J by 5 bases, and 9 bases separated the two germline ends. The CDR3 DNA reads TGTGCCAGTAGTCAGGGGAGGGAGACCCAGTACTTC. It codes for CASSQGRETQYF. Variable domain in full (rest from reference TRBV19 and TRBJ2-5): DGGITQSPKYLFRKEGQNVTLSCEQNLNHDAMYWYRQDPGQGLRLIYYSQIVNDFQKGDIAEGYSVSREKKESFPLTVTSAQKNPTAFYLCASSQGRETQYFGPGTRLLVL.

The chain recombines TRBV5-4 with TRBJ1-2; no firm D call. This CDR3 region has 16 residues. Trimming took off 6 bases at V and 4 bases at J, with 22 bases between the two ends. Germline loops: CDR1 SGHNT, CDR2 YYREEE (reference sequence). The CDR3 sequence is CASITPLPGKTYGYTF. The CDR3 DNA reads TGTGCCAGCATCACTCCCTTACCAGGAAAGACCTATGGCTACACCTTC.

The J gene is TRBJ1-2, the V gene TRBV13, with D maybe TRBD1 (6 bases). The CDR3 sequence is 13 residues long. In germline, CDR1 is PRHDT, CDR2 FYEKMQ (reference sequence). Between the trimmed V and J ends, which lost 0 bases and 4 bases, there was a span of 6 bases. The DNA for the CDR3 is TGTGCCAGCAGCTTAGGGACAGGCTATGGCTACACCTTC. Translating gives CASSLGTGYGYTF.

This clone has more than one count but fewer than ten. The chain recombines TRBV29-1 with TRBJ2-1; TRBD1 matches 8 bases. The CDR3 spans 15 residues. The junction had 12 bases not matched to a gene; V was cut back by 4 bases and J by 7 bases. Germline V gene sequence: CDR1 SQVTM, CDR2 ANQGSEA. For the CDR3, the DNA is TGCAGCGTTGTGACCGGGACAGGAATTGGGAATGAGCAGTTCTTC. It is translated as CSVVTGTGIGNEQFF.

Details on this clone: Compared with germline, one end of the junction differs, possibly owing to a read error. V and J are TRBV6-5 and TRBJ2-3, with 7 bases matching TRBD2. The CDR3 has 15 amino acids. Germline assignment: CDR1 MNHEY and CDR2 SVGAGI. This CDR3 reads CASSWGGAGTDTQFF. The DNA of the CDR3 is TGTGCCAGCAGTTGGGGAGGGGCCGGCACAGATACGCAGTTTTTT.

The V and J genes are TRBV6-1 and TRBJ1-5, with D tentatively TRBD1 (5 bases). The CDR3 has 16 amino acids. Trimming stripped 1 base from V and 7 bases from J, with 17 bases between. Germline V gene sequence: CDR1 MNHNS, CDR2 SASEGT. The CDR3 DNA is TGTGCCAGCAGTGAAGAACCCCAGGGATCGAGACAGCCCCAGCATTTT. Encoded protein: CASSEEPQGSRQPQHF.

This rearrangement joins TRBV4-1 to TRBJ2-1; 10 bases fit TRBD1. V dropped 7 bases and J dropped 6; count of bases not matched to a gene: 3. The CDR3 extends over 13 amino acids. From germline, CDR1 is MGHRA and CDR2 YSYEKL. In nucleotides, the CDR3 is TGCGCCAGCACCCGGACAGGGGGCAATGAGCAGTTCTTC. Translated, it gives CASTRTGGNEQFF.

V usage is TRBV5-1 and J usage is TRBJ2-4, with a tentative D call TRBD2 (6 bases). The germline V gene has CDR1 SGHRS and CDR2 YFSETQ. V lost 10 bases and J 3 bases, leaving 17 bases between the germline ends. The CDR3 extends over 14 amino acids. The CDR3 DNA sequence: TGCGCCCCCCCTGTGGGGGGTAACAAAAACATTCAGTACTTC. It encodes CAPPVGGNKNIQYF.

This chain connects TRBV12-5 to TRBJ2-1; TRBD2 matches 9 bases. The CDR3 has 15 amino acids. V lost 3 bases to trimming and J lost 8 bases; unmatched junction nucleotides: 8. Germline V lookup: CDR1 LGHNT, CDR2 FRNRAP. The CDR3 is CASGFGSGSGDEQFF. The CDR3, as DNA: TGTGCTAGTGGTTTTGGTAGCGGGAGTGGGGATGAGCAGTTCTTC.